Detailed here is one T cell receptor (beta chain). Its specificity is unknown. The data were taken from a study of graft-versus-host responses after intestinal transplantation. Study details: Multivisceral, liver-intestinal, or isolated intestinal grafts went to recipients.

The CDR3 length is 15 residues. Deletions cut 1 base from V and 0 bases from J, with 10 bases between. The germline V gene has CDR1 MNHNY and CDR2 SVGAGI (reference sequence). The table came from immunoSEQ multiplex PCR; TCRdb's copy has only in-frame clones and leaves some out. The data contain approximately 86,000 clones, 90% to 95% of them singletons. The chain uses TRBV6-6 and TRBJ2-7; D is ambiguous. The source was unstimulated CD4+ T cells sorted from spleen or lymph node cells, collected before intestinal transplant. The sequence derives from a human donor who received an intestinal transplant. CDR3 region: CASSYYSLSSYEQYF. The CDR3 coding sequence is TGTGCCAGCAGTTACTATTCTCTTAGCTCCTACGAGCAGTACTTC.